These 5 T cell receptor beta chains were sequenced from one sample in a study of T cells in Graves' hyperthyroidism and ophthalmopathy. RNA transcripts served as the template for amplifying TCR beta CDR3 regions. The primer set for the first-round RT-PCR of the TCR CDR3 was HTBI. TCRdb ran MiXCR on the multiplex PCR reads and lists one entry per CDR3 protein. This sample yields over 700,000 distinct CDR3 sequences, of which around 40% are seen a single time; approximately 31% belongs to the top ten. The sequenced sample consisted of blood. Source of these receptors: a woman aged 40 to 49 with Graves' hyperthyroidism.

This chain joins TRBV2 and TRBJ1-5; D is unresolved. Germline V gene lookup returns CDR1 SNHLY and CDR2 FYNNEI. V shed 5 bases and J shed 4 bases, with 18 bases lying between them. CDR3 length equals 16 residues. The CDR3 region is CASSSRETWGNQPQHF. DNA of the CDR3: TGTGCCAGCAGTTCCCGAGAGACCTGGGGTAATCAGCCCCAGCATTTT.

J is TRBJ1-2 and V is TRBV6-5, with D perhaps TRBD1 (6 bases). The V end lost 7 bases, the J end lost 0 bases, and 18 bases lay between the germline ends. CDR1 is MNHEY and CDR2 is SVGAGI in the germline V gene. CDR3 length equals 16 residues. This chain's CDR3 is CASNPQGLLANYGYTF. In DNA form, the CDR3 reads TGTGCCAGCAACCCCCAGGGGCTACTCGCTAACTATGGCTACACCTTC.

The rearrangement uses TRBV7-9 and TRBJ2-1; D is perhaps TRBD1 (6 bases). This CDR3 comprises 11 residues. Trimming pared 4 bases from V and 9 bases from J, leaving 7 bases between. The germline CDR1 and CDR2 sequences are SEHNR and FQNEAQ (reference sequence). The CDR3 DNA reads TGTGCCAGCAGCTCCAGGGGTGAGCAGTTCTTC. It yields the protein CASSSRGEQFF.

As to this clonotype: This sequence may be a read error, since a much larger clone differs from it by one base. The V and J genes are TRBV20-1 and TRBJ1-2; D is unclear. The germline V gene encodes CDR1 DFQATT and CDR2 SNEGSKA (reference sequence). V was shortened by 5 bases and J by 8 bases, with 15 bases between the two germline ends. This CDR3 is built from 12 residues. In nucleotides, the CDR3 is TGCAGTGCTCCGGGCGGGCTGGGAGGCTACACCTTC. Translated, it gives CSAPGGLGGYTF.

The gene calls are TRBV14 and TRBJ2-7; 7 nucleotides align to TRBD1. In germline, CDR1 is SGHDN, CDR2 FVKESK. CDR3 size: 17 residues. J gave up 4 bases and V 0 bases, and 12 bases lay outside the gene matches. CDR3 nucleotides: TGTGCCAGCAGCCAAGACGGGACAGCCCCTTCCTTTTACGAGCAGTACTTC. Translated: CASSQDGTAPSFYEQYF.